This T cell receptor (beta chain) emerged from a study of blood T cell repertoires in COVID-19. Study summary: From T cells, B-cell-depleted T cells, or PBMCs came the material, which was cDNA or gDNA.

In the authors' workflow: Reference gene primers were amplified, and this amplification served to estimate nucleated cell counts. Assay: immunoSEQ multiplex PCR; the TCRdb copy retains only in-frame clones and omits some. V and J calls and clone size are as listed in that table; D and trimming were resolved from the DNA. The sample holds approximately 210,000 clones; almost 85% are singletons and the top ten take over 12%. The participants were between roughly 18 and 100 years old and came from 20 to 30 US areas. The CDR3 extends over 15 amino acids. CDR1 MNHNY and CDR2 SVGAGI come from the germline V gene (reference sequence). Trimming shortened V by 4 bases and J by 7 bases, and 16 bases separated the two germline ends.

The chain carries TRBV6-6 and TRBJ1-4, with a weak D call TRBD1 (5 bases). Sequencing input: PBMCs or T cells enriched from blood (not recorded which). The source is a man aged 40-49 years who had recovered from COVID-19. CDR3 loop: CASSWGDERSEKLFF. The CDR3 DNA reads as TGTGCCAGCAGTTGGGGGGACGAACGGAGTGAAAAACTGTTTTTT.